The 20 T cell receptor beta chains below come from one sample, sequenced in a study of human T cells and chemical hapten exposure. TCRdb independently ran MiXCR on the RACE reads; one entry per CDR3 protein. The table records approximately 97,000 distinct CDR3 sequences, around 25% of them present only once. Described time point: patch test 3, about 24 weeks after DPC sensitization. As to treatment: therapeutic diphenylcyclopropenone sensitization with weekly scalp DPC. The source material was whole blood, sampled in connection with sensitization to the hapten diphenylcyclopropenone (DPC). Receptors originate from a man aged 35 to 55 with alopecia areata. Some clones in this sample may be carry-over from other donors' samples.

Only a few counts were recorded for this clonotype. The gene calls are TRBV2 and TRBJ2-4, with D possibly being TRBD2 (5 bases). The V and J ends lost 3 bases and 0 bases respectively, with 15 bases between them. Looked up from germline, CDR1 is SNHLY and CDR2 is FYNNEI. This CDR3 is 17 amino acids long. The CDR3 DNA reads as TGTGCCAGCAGTGAGGACTCCCAAGGAGAAGCCAAAAACATTCAGTACTTC. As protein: CASSEDSQGEAKNIQYF.

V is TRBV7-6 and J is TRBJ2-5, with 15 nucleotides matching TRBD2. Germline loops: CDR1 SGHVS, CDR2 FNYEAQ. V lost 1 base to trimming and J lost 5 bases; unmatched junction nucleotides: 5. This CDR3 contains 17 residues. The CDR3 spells CASSLEGTSGRFETQYF. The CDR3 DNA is TGTGCCAGCAGCTTAGAGGGGACTAGCGGGAGGTTTGAGACCCAGTACTTC.

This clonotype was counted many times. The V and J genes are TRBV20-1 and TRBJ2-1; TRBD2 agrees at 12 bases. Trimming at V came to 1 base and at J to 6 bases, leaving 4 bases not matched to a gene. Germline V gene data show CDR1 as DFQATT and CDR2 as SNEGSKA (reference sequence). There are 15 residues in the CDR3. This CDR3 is CSARGLAGVGNEQFF. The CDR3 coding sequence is TGCAGTGCTAGAGGACTAGCGGGAGTAGGCAATGAGCAGTTCTTC.

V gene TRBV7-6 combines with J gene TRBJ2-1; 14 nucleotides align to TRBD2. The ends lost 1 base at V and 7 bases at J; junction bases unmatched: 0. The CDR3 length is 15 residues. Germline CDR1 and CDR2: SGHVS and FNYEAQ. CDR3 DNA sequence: TGTGCCAGCAGCTTAGGGACTAGCGGGAGGAATGAGCAGTTCTTC. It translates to CASSLGTSGRNEQFF. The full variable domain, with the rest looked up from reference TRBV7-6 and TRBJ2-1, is GAGVSQSPRYKVTKRGQDVALRCDPISGHVSLYWYRQALGQGPEFLTYFNYEAQQDKSGLPNDRFSAERPEGSISTLTIQRTEQRDSAMYRCASSLGTSGRNEQFFGPGTRLTVL.

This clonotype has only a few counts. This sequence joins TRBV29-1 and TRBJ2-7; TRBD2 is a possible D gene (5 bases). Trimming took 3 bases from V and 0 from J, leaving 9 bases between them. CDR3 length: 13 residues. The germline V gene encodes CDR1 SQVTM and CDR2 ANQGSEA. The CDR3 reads CSVDSEHSYEQYF. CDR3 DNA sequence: TGCAGCGTTGATAGCGAACACTCCTACGAGCAGTACTTC.

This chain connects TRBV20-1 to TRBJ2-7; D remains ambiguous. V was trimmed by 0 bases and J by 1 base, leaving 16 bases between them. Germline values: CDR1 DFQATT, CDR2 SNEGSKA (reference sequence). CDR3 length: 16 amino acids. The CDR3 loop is CSARELATEWSYEQYF. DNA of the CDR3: TGCAGTGCTAGAGAACTGGCGACGGAATGGTCCTACGAGCAGTACTTC.

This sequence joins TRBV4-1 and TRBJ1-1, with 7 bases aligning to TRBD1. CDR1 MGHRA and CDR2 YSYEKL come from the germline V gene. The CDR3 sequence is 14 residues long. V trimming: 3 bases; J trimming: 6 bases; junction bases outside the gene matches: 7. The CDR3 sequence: CASSHRTGVPEAFF. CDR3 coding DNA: TGCGCCAGCAGCCATCGTACAGGGGTCCCTGAAGCTTTCTTT.

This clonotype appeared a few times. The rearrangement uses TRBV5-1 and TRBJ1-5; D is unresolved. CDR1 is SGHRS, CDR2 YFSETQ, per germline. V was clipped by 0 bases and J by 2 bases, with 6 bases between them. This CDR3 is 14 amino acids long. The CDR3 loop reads CASSLGGGNQPQHF. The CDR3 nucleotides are TGCGCCAGCAGCTTGGGGGGAGGCAATCAGCCCCAGCATTTT.

The CDR3 DNA reads TGCAGTGCTAGGGGGACAGGCGTTCGTGAGACCCAGTACTTC. It codes for CSARGTGVRETQYF. The chain couples TRBV20-1 to TRBJ2-5; 8 nucleotides match TRBD1. Trimming removed 3 bases from V and 5 bases from J; junction bases left unmatched: 8. This CDR3 is built from 14 residues. Per the germline V gene, CDR1 is DFQATT and CDR2 is SNEGSKA (reference sequence).

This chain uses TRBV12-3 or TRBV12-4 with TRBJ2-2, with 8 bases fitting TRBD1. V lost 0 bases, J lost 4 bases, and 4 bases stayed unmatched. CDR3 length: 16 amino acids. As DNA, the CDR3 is TGTGCCAGCAGTTTAGCAGGGACAGGATCCACCGGGGAGCTGTTTTTT. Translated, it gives CASSLAGTGSTGELFF.

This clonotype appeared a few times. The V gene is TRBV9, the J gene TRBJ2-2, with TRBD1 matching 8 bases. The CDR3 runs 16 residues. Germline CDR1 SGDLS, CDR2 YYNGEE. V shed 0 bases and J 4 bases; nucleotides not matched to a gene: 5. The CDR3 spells CASSVDWTGITGELFF. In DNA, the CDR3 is TGTGCCAGCAGCGTAGACTGGACAGGGATCACCGGGGAGCTGTTTTTT. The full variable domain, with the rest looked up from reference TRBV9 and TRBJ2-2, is DSGVTQTPKHLITATGQRVTLRCSPRSGDLSVYWYQQSLDQGLQFLIQYYNGEERAKGNILERFSAQQFPDLHSELNLSSLELGDSALYFCASSVDWTGITGELFFGEGSRLTVL.

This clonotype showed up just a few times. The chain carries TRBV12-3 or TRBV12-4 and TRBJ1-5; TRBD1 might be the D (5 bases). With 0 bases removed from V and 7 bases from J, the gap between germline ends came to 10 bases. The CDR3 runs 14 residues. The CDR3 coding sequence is TGTGCCAGCAGTTTAGCGGGGGTTGGGCAGCCCCAGCATTTT. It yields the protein CASSLAGVGQPQHF.

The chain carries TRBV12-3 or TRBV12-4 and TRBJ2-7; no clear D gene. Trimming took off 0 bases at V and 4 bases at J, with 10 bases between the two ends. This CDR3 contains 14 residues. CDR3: CASSLAHPGYEQYF. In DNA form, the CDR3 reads TGTGCCAGCAGTTTAGCGCACCCCGGGTACGAGCAGTACTTC.

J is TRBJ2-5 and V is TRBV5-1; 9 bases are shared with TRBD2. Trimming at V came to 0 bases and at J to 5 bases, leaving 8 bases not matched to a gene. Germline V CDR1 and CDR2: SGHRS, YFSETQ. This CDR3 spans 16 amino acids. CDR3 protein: CASSLAQGSGSETQYF. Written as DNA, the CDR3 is TGCGCCAGCAGCTTGGCCCAAGGTAGCGGGAGTGAGACCCAGTACTTC. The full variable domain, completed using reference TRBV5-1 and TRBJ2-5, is KAGVTQTPRYLIKTRGQQVTLSCSPISGHRSVSWYQQTPGQGLQFLFEYFSETQRNKGNFPGRFSGRQFSNSRSEMNVSTLELGDSALYLCASSLAQGSGSETQYFGPGTRLLVL.

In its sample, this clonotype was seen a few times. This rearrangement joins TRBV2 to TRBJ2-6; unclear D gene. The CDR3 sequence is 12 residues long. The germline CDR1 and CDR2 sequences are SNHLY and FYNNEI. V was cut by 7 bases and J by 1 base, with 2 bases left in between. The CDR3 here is CASTSGANVLTF. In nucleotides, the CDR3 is TGTGCCAGCACTTCTGGGGCCAACGTCCTGACTTTC.

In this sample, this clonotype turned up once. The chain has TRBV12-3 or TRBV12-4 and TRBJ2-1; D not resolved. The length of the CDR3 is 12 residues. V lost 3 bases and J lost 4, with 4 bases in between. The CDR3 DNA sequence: TGTGCCAGCAGTTTGAGATACAATGAGCAGTTCTTC. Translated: CASSLRYNEQFF.

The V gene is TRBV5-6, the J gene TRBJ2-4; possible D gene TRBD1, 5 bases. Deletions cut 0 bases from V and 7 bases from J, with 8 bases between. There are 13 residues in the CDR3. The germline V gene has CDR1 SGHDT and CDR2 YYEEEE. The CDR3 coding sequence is TGTGCCAGCAGCTTGGCAGGGTCCAACATTCAGTACTTC. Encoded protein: CASSLAGSNIQYF.

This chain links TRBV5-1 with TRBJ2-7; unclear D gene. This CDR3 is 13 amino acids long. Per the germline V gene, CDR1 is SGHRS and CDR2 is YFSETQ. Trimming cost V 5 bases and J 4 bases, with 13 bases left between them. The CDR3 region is CASSSQAGYEQYF. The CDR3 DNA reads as TGCGCCAGCAGTTCCCAAGCTGGGTACGAGCAGTACTTC.

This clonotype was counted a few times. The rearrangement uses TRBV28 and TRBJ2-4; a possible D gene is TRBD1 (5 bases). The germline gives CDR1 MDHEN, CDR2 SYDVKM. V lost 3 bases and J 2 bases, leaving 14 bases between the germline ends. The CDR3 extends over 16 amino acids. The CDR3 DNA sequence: TGTGCCAGCAGTTTTGGCGTCAGGGATCCCAAAAACATTCAGTACTTC. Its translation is CASSFGVRDPKNIQYF.

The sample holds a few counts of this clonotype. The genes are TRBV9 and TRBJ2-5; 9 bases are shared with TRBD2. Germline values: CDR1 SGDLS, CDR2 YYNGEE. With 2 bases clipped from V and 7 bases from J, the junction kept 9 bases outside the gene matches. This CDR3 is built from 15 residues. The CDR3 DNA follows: TGTGCCAGCAGCGTCGACGATAGCGGGAGTTGGACCCAGTACTTC. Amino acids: CASSVDDSGSWTQYF.